Detailed here is one T cell receptor (beta chain). Time point noted: blood 4 weeks post-SBRT, at nephrectomy. Treatment of the sample: 15 Gy SBRT to primary tumor, nephrectomy 4 weeks later. Nephrectomy followed 15 Gy stereotactic body radiation by 4 weeks. The patient's renal cell carcinoma had clear cell pathology. Some clones are missing from TCRdb's copy, which holds only in-frame ones; the method was immunoSEQ multiplex PCR. The profile shows 150,000 or so clones, about nine tenths of them singletons. The data belong to a study of radiation and T cells in renal cell carcinoma. The V and J ends lost 4 bases and 5 bases, in that order; junction bases with no gene match: 9. The CDR3 sequence is 15 residues long. Per germline, CDR1 MDHEN and CDR2 SYDVKM.

The TCR was taken from a woman aged 50 to 60 with renal cell carcinoma. The input for sequencing was blood, taken from a patient whose treatment included radiotherapy and nephrectomy. The chain couples TRBV28 to TRBJ1-1; 8 bases fit TRBD1. CDR3 DNA: TGTGCCAGCAGTTCCCAGACAGGGGAGAGGACTGAAGCTTTCTTT. Translated, it gives CASSSQTGERTEAFF.